This passage covers 23 T cell receptor beta chains from one sample sequenced in a study of patients and donors after allogeneic stem cell transplantation. TCRdb reprocessed the RT-PCR reads via MiXCR and lists one record per CDR3 protein. The sample lists about 410,000 distinct CDR3 sequences; 16% were seen once. Source material: blood, either unsorted or a sorted T cell fraction (not recorded which). The receptors derive from a human donor who was either an allogeneic HSCT recipient or a stem cell or donor lymphocyte infusion donor (not recorded which). It is not recorded whose cells these are; they may come from a transplant donor.

The V call is TRBV2, the J call TRBJ2-7; no firm D call. Per germline, CDR1 SNHLY and CDR2 FYNNEI. With 5 bases removed from V and 3 bases from J, the gap between germline ends came to 11 bases. The CDR3 loop spans 13 amino acids. The CDR3 loop is CASSTDARYEQYF. The CDR3 region has the DNA TGTGCCAGCAGTACGGACGCCCGCTACGAGCAGTACTTC.

CDR3 amino acids: CAWTPAGGGYTF. The CDR3 bases are TGTGCCTGGACCCCGGCGGGGGGTGGCTACACCTTC. This chain connects TRBV30 to TRBJ1-2; possible D gene TRBD1, 5 bases. Germline loops: CDR1 GTSNPN, CDR2 SVGIG (reference sequence). V was cut by 4 bases and J by 7 bases, with 13 bases left in between. The CDR3 length is 12 residues.

This clonotype was observed at least ten times. This rearrangement joins TRBV3-1 to TRBJ2-1, with 13 bases that match TRBD2. CDR1 LGHDT and CDR2 YNNKEL come from the germline V gene (reference sequence). The trim removed 3 bases at V and 1 base at J, leaving 3 bases unmatched. The CDR3 length is 17 residues. The CDR3 coding sequence is TGTGCCAGCAGCCAGAGGACTAGCGGGAGTTCCTACAATGAGCAGTTCTTC. It specifies CASSQRTSGSSYNEQFF.

The rearrangement joins TRBV7-9 to TRBJ1-1; D is unresolved. The CDR3 is 12 residues long. CDR1 and CDR2 from the germline V gene are SEHNR and FQNEAQ (reference sequence). V was clipped by 6 bases and J by 5 bases, with 10 bases between them. The CDR3 loop is CASRIAGTEAFF. The CDR3 DNA follows: TGTGCCAGCAGGATCGCAGGAACTGAAGCTTTCTTT.

The gene calls are TRBV10-3 and TRBJ2-1; D could derive from TRBD1 or TRBD2 (5 bases each). CDR3 size: 16 residues. Trimming pared 5 bases from V and 5 bases from J, leaving 19 bases between. Germline V gives CDR1 ENHRY, CDR2 SYGVKD. CDR3 bases: TGTGCCATCAGTTCAATAACATCTGGGACCCACAATGAGCAGTTCTTC. It specifies CAISSITSGTHNEQFF.

The genes are TRBV5-1 and TRBJ2-7; 8 bases are a match to TRBD2. Trimming at V came to 0 bases and at J to 0 bases, leaving 5 bases not matched to a gene. Germline V gene lookup returns CDR1 SGHRS and CDR2 YFSETQ. CDR3 length: 16 residues. CDR3 loop: CASSLGTSGGSYEQYF. CDR3 DNA: TGCGCCAGCAGCTTGGGTACTAGCGGAGGCTCCTACGAGCAGTACTTC.

This clonotype was seen more than once but under ten times. This chain uses TRBV27 with TRBJ1-1; D perhaps matches TRBD1 (6 bases). CDR1 is MNHEY, CDR2 SMNVEV, per germline (reference sequence). This CDR3 comprises 15 residues. V dropped 3 bases and J dropped 1 base, with 12 bases sitting between them. For the CDR3, the DNA is TGTGCCAGCAGTTTGGCCCCACAGGGGAACACTGAAGCTTTCTTT. Protein sequence: CASSLAPQGNTEAFF.

J is TRBJ2-7 and V is TRBV12-3 or TRBV12-4; TRBD2 agrees at 11 bases. The V gene end was trimmed by 3 bases and the J gene end by 6 bases; junction bases not matched to a gene: 7. CDR3 length: 15 residues. The CDR3 DNA sequence: TGTGCCAGCAGTTTTGATCTAGCGGGAGGTAGCGAGCAGTACTTC. Protein sequence: CASSFDLAGGSEQYF.

The chain recombines TRBV19 with TRBJ2-2; D could derive from TRBD1 or TRBD2 (5 bases each). Germline V lookup: CDR1 LNHDA, CDR2 SQIVND (reference sequence). The V and J ends lost 3 bases and 3 bases respectively, with 17 bases between them. CDR3 length: 17 amino acids. The CDR3 bases are TGTGCCAGTAGTATCTCAGGTCCCGGGGCGGACACCGGGGAGCTGTTTTTT. Translated, it gives CASSISGPGADTGELFF. The full variable domain, in which reference TRBV19 and TRBJ2-2 provide the parts outside the CDR3, is DGGITQSPKYLFRKEGQNVTLSCEQNLNHDAMYWYRQDPGQGLRLIYYSQIVNDFQKGDIAEGYSVSREKKESFPLTVTSAQKNPTAFYLCASSISGPGADTGELFFGEGSRLTVL.

In this sample, this clonotype turned up many times. V gene TRBV7-9 combines with J gene TRBJ2-7; D is undetermined. V was shortened by 2 bases and J by 0 bases, with 11 bases between the two germline ends. The CDR3 length is 15 residues. Germline V gene lookup returns CDR1 SEHNR and CDR2 FQNEAQ (reference sequence). CDR3 nucleotides: TGTGCCAGCAGCTTATCAGCAAAAATCTCCTACGAGCAGTACTTC. It codes for CASSLSAKISYEQYF.

The CDR3 loop is CASSSQAGGPHEQYF. The CDR3 region has the DNA TGTGCCAGCAGCTCACAAGCGGGAGGGCCCCACGAGCAGTACTTC. The chain joins TRBV7-3 to TRBJ2-7; 10 nucleotides align to TRBD2. In germline, CDR1 is SGHTA, CDR2 FQGTGA. This CDR3 comprises 15 residues. V was clipped by 4 bases and J by 5 bases; unmatched bases: 8.

The chain joins TRBV12-3 or TRBV12-4 to TRBJ2-5; TRBD1 agrees at 10 bases. This CDR3 is 16 amino acids long. V lost 5 bases to trimming and J lost 2 bases; unmatched junction nucleotides: 8. The DNA for the CDR3 is TGTGCCAGCAGTACTTCCCGGGACAGGGGTCAAGAGACCCAGTACTTC. It codes for CASSTSRDRGQETQYF.

The table lists this clonotype with a few counts. The chain has TRBV5-4 and TRBJ2-2; a possible D gene is TRBD2 (6 bases). CDR1 is SGHNT and CDR2 is YYREEE in the germline V gene (reference sequence). The CDR3 consists of 16 residues. V lost 1 base, J lost 1 base, and 11 bases lay in between. The CDR3 DNA reads TGTGCCAGCAGCTTGCCACGGGGAGGGAACACCGGGGAGCTGTTTTTT. Translation gives CASSLPRGGNTGELFF.

This chain uses TRBV5-1 with TRBJ1-1; 9 bases line up with TRBD1. V lost 5 bases, J lost 4 bases, and 9 bases stayed unmatched. Looked up from germline, CDR1 is SGHRS and CDR2 is YFSETQ. CDR3 length: 15 residues. In DNA, the CDR3 is TGCGCCAGCAGGCTCGCGACAGGGGGGAGCACTGAAGCTTTCTTT. It codes for CASRLATGGSTEAFF.

The rearrangement joins TRBV4-2 to TRBJ2-5; 11 nucleotides align to TRBD2. Germline loops: CDR1 LGHNA, CDR2 YNFKEQ. Trimming removed 4 bases from V and 4 bases from J; junction bases left unmatched: 8. The CDR3 has 16 amino acids. The CDR3 DNA reads TGTGCCAGCAGCCTCACTAGCGGGAGAATGTCAGAGACCCAGTACTTC. It translates to CASSLTSGRMSETQYF.

This clonotype was seen repeatedly, ten times or more. V gene TRBV12-3 or TRBV12-4 combines with J gene TRBJ2-3; perhaps TRBD1 as D (6 bases). The V end was cut by 1 base, the J end by 2 bases, with 13 bases between. This CDR3 spans 16 amino acids. The CDR3 bases are TGTGCCAGCAGTTTAGGCAGGGGCAAAAACACAGATACGCAGTATTTT. Translation: CASSLGRGKNTDTQYF.

This clonotype was picked up a small number of times. This rearrangement joins TRBV7-2 to TRBJ2-1, with 13 bases identical to TRBD2. The CDR3 has 15 residues. After removal of 5 bases from V and 9 bases from J, the junction contained 7 bases not matched to a gene. Germline CDR1 SGHTA, CDR2 FQGNSA. CDR3 sequence reads: CASSRTSGGGGEQFF. Here the CDR3 DNA reads TGTGCCAGCAGCCGTACTAGCGGGGGGGGCGGTGAGCAGTTCTTC.

The table lists this clonotype with many counts. V is TRBV3-1 and J is TRBJ2-3; D remains unclear. The CDR3 is 18 residues long. With 0 bases removed from V and 5 bases from J, the gap between germline ends came to 21 bases. CDR1 LGHDT and CDR2 YNNKEL come from the germline V gene (reference sequence). The CDR3 loop reads CASSQDLSRSALGDTQYF. The CDR3 nucleotides are TGTGCCAGCAGCCAAGATTTATCTAGATCGGCCCTGGGAGATACGCAGTATTTT.

This chain uses TRBV20-1 with TRBJ1-2; 8 positions agree with TRBD1. This CDR3 has 16 residues. Germline V lookup: CDR1 DFQATT, CDR2 SNEGSKA (reference sequence). Trimming at V came to 1 base and at J to 2 bases, leaving 9 bases not matched to a gene. The CDR3 spells CSARVWTGFWNYGYTF. For the CDR3, the DNA is TGCAGTGCTAGAGTCTGGACAGGGTTTTGGAACTATGGCTACACCTTC.

The chain uses TRBV7-3 and TRBJ2-1; 9 positions match TRBD2. V was pared by 4 bases and J by 8 bases, with 9 bases of the junction left unmatched. This CDR3 contains 15 residues. Germline V gene lookup returns CDR1 SGHTA and CDR2 FQGTGA. In nucleotides, the CDR3 is TGTGCCAGCAGCTCCGGGACTAGCTATCGGCATGAGCAGTTCTTC. Encoded protein: CASSSGTSYRHEQFF.

The chain links TRBV5-8 to TRBJ2-7, with TRBD1 matching over 8 bases. Per germline, CDR1 SGHTS and CDR2 YDEGEE. V was clipped by 6 bases and J by 11 bases; unmatched bases: 7. The CDR3 runs 11 residues. The CDR3 DNA is TGTGCCAGCATCCCCCCGGACAGGGAGTACTTC. This translates into CASIPPDREYF.

In its sample, this clonotype was seen a few times. This chain connects TRBV20-1 to TRBJ2-1, with D possibly TRBD2 on 5 matching bases. The CDR3 spans 15 residues. Trimming shortened V by 6 bases and J by 2 bases, and 17 bases separated the two germline ends. Per the germline V gene, CDR1 is DFQATT and CDR2 is SNEGSKA (reference sequence). The CDR3 protein is CSAPRRLVTYNEQFF. The CDR3 bases are TGCAGTGCCCCGAGGAGGTTGGTGACCTACAATGAGCAGTTCTTC.

This clonotype appeared many times. The CDR3 protein is CASSLGTNTEAFF. The CDR3 DNA follows: TGCGCCAGCAGTTTAGGGACAAACACTGAAGCTTTCTTT. The chain links TRBV5-1 to TRBJ1-1; possibly TRBD1 for D (6 bases). The V and J ends lost 5 bases and 2 bases respectively, with 10 bases between them. This CDR3 spans 13 amino acids. The germline gives CDR1 SGHRS, CDR2 YFSETQ.